This is a list of T cell receptor beta chains from one sample in a study of cytomegalovirus exposure and HLA in healthy donors. Generated by immunoSEQ multiplex PCR, the TCRdb table keeps only in-frame clones and is missing some. The repertoire includes approximately 200,000 clones, about 77% of them detected once, and 5% to 6% sits in the top ten. Material for sequencing was PBMCs. The receptors were sampled from a woman in her twenties or thirties in good health and CMV-seropositive. CDR3s include the opening cysteine and the closing phenylalanine or tryptophan. D genes are given only for firm matches. Only some rows state a clone size, as once, few, many or a class for expanded clones.

>TRBJ1-1|TRBV2|.|TRBD1
TGTGCCAGCAGCGGGACAGCCTCGCTTGAAGCTTTCTTT
CASSGTASLEAFF
>TRBJ2-2|TRBV19|once|.
TGTGCCAGTAGCACTAGCTTTCCCGGGGAGCTGTTTTTT
CASSTSFPGELFF
>TRBJ2-5|TRBV11-2|.|.
TGTGCCAGCAGCTTCCAGCGGATGGGGGAGACCCAGTACTTC
CASSFQRMGETQYF
>TRBJ1-1|TRBV23-1|.|.
TGCGCCAGCAGACTTGACCCACCAGCCCCGGGCACTGAAGCTTTCTTT
CASRLDPPAPGTEAFF
>TRBJ2-3|TRBV5-1|.|.
TGCGCCAGCAGCTTGGCCGGGACGGAACTGAGGGGGGATACGCAGTATTTT
CASSLAGTELRGDTQYF
>TRBJ2-1|TRBV6-5|.|TRBD2
TGTGCCAGCAGTCGTAAATTGGGACTAGTAAATGAGCAGTTCTTC
CASSRKLGLVNEQFF
>TRBJ2-2|TRBV4-2|.|.
TGTGCCAGCAGCCAAGATGAAAGTAGCGGGAACACCGGGGAGCTGTTTTTT
CASSQDESSGNTGELFF
>TRBJ2-1|TRBV13|.|.
TGTGCCAGCAGCTTAATGGGGGCCCCCGGTCGTGGCTACAATGAGCAGTTCTTC
CASSLMGAPGRGYNEQFF
>TRBJ2-3|TRBV27|.|.
TGTGCCAGCAGGCTCATGGGACTCCCAGATACGCAGTATTTT
CASRLMGLPDTQYF
>TRBJ2-1|TRBV5-1|once|.
TGCGCCAGCAGCTTGCTAGCGCGCCTGGTGGGAAATGAGCAGTTCTTC
CASSLLARLVGNEQFF
>TRBJ1-3|TRBV6-1|.|.
TGTGCCAGCAAATACTCCTCAGGAAACACCATATATTTT
CASKYSSGNTIYF
>TRBJ2-7|TRBV4-3|.|.
TGCGCCAGCAGCCAAGAAGAGGGCTACGAGCAGTACTTC
CASSQEEGYEQYF
>TRBJ1-5|TRBV19|once|TRBD1
TGTGCCAGTAGGGACAGGGTCGGACAGCCCCAGCATTTT
CASRDRVGQPQHF
>TRBJ2-5|TRBV28|.|TRBD1
TGTGCCAGCAGTTTTGGGGTCGGGGGACAGGGGGCAGGAGAGACCCAGTACTTC
CASSFGVGGQGAGETQYF
>TRBJ2-7|TRBV6-1|.|TRBD2
TGTGCCAGCAGTGATCTTCTAGCGGGATCCTACGAGCAGTACTTC
CASSDLLAGSYEQYF
>TRBJ1-1|TRBV7-2|.|TRBD1
TGTGCCAGCAGCTTAGTGCAGGGGGACACTGAAGCTTTCTTT
CASSLVQGDTEAFF
>TRBJ2-3|TRBV29-1|.|TRBD2
TGCAGCGTTGAGGGAGGGATCCGCACAGATACGCAGTATTTT
CSVEGGIRTDTQYF
>TRBJ2-1|TRBV6-6|.|.
TGTGCCAGCAGTTCTACCCTTGAGCTAAATGAGCAGTTCTTC
CASSSTLELNEQFF
>TRBJ1-5|TRBV2|.|TRBD1
TGTGCCAGCGCCTGGACAGGGGATTTCTTAGATCAGCCCCAGCATTTT
CASAWTGDFLDQPQHF
>TRBJ2-7|TRBV7-8|.|TRBD1
TGTGCCAGCAGCTTACGCAGGGGGAACTACGAGCAGTACTTC
CASSLRRGNYEQYF
>TRBJ2-3|TRBV7-9|.|TRBD2
TGTGCCAGCAGCTTAGATACGGGGACTAGCGGGTTCACAGATACGCAGTATTTT
CASSLDTGTSGFTDTQYF
>TRBJ1-5|TRBV15|.|.
TGTGCCACCAGCCTTCGTAGCAATCAGCCCCAGCATTTT
CATSLRSNQPQHF
>TRBJ1-1|TRBV2|.|.
TGTGCCAGCAGTGTTGGGGGGGGTATGTTGAACACTGAAGCTTTCTTT
CASSVGGGMLNTEAFF
>TRBJ1-4|TRBV28|.|TRBD1
TGTGCCAGCAGTCCCGGACAGGGACTTCCACTGTTTTTT
CASSPGQGLPLFF
>TRBJ2-7|TRBV6-5|.|.
TGTGCCAGCAGTCTCGAGAGCGAGCAGTACTTC
CASSLESEQYF
>TRBJ2-2|TRBV7-6|.|TRBD1
TGTGCCAGCAGCCCAGGGACAGGGAGTGGCGGGGAGCTGTTTTTT
CASSPGTGSGGELFF
>TRBJ2-2|TRBV10-1|.|TRBD2
TGCGCCAGCAGTGAGATGCGGGGGGTCGGGGTCGGGGAGCTGTTTTTT
CASSEMRGVGVGELFF
>TRBJ1-1|TRBV9|.|.
TGTGCCAGCAGCCCTGGGGGGGGGAAAACTGAAGCTTTCTTT
CASSPGGGKTEAFF
>TRBJ2-7|TRBV28|.|.
TGTGCCAGCGAGACAGATTCCTACGAGCAGTACTTC
CASETDSYEQYF
>TRBJ2-1|TRBV27|few|TRBD1
TGTGCCAGCATGTGGACAGGGGGCGCCAATGAGCAGTTCTTC
CASMWTGGANEQFF
>TRBJ1-2|TRBV5-4|.|.
TGTGCCAGCAGCTTAAGAGCAGGGCAGGGGGGCTACACCTTC
CASSLRAGQGGYTF
>TRBJ2-7|TRBV2|.|.
TGTGCCAGCAGTGTTTACAGCTACGAGCAGTACTTC
CASSVYSYEQYF
>TRBJ1-2|TRBV9|few|TRBD1
TGTGCCAGCAGCGGATACAGGGGAATAGGACCCTCTAACTATGGCTACACCTTC
CASSGYRGIGPSNYGYTF